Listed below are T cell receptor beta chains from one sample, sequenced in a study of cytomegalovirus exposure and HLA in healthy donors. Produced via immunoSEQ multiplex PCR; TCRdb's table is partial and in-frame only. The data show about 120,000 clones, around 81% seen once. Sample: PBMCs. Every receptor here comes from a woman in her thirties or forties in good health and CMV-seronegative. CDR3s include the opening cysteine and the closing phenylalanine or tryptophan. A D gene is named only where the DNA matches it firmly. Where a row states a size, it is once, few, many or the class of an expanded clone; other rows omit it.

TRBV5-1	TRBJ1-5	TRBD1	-	CASSLGYRGRNQPQHF	TGCGCCAGCAGCTTGGGGTACAGGGGCAGAAATCAGCCCCAGCATTTT
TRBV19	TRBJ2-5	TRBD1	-	CASRDRGRLETQYF	TGTGCCAGTCGGGACAGGGGGAGGCTGGAGACCCAGTACTTC
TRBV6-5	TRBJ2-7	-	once	CASIEDRYSYEQYF	TGTGCCAGCATAGAGGACAGATACTCCTACGAGCAGTACTTC
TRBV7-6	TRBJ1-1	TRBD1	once	CASSDTGAEAFF	TGTGCCAGCAGCGATACAGGGGCTGAAGCTTTCTTT
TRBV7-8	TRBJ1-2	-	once	CASSPSQVPNYGYTF	TGTGCCAGCAGCCCGAGCCAGGTACCTAACTATGGCTACACCTTC
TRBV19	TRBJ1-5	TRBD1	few	CASSSGTGDSNQPQHF	TGTGCCAGTAGTAGTGGGACAGGGGATAGCAATCAGCCCCAGCATTTT
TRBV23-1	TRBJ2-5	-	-	CASSQSRETQYF	TGCGCCAGCAGTCAATCCCGAGAGACCCAGTACTTC
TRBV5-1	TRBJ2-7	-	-	CASSLDTSYEQYF	TGCGCCAGCAGCTTGGACACCTCCTACGAGCAGTACTTC
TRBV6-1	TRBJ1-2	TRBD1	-	CASSEFFAGTVYGYTF	TGTGCCAGCAGTGAATTTTTCGCCGGGACAGTCTATGGCTACACCTTC
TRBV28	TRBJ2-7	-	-	CASSQHRLANSYEQYF	TGTGCCAGCAGTCAACATCGGCTAGCGAACTCCTACGAGCAGTACTTC